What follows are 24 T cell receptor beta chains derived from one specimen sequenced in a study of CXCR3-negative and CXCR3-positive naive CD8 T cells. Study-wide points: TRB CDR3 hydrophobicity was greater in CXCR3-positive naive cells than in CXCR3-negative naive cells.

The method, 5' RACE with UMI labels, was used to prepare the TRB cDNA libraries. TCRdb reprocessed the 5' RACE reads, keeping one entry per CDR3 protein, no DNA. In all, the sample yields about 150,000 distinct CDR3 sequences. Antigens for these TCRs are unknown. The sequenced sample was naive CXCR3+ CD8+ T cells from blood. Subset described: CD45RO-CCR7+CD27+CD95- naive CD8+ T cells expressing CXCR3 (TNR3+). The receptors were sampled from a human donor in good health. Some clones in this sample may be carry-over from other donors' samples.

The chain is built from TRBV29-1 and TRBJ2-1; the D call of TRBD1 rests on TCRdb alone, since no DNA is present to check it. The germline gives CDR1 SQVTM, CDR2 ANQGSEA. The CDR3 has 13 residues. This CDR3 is CSVDRDNYNEQFF.

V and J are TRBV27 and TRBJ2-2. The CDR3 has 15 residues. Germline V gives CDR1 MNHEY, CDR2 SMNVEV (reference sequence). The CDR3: CASSLASPNTGELFF.

The CDR3 sequence is CASSPRGRGYEQYF. The rearrangement joins TRBV4-2 to TRBJ2-7; TCRdb's D gene call, TRBD1, goes unchecked for lack of DNA. CDR1 and CDR2 (germline): LGHNA, YNFKEQ. This CDR3 has 14 residues.

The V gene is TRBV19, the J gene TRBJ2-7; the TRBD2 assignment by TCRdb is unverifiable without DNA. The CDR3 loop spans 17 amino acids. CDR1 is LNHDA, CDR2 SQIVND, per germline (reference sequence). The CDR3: CASSINPTSGSWYEQYF.

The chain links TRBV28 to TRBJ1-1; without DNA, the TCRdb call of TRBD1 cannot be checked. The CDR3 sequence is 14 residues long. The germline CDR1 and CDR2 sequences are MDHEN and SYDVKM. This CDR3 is CASSFTRGNTEAFF.

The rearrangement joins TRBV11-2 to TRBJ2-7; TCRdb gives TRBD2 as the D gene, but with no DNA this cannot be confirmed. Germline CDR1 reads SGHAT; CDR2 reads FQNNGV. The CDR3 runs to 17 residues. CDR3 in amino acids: CASGLARSGLAAREQYF. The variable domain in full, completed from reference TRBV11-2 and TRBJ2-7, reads EAGVAQSPRYKIIEKRQSVAFWCNPISGHATLYWYQQILGQGPKLLIQFQNNGVVDDSQLPKDRFSAERLKGVDSTLKIQPAKLEDSAVYLCASGLARSGLAAREQYFGPGTRLTVT.

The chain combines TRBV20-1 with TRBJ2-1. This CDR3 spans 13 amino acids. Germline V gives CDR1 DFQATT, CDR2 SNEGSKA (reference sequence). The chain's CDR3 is CRAFGDSYNEQFF.

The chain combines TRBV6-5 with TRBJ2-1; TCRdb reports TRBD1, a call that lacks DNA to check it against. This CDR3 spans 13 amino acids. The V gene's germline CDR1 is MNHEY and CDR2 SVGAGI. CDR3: CASSYQGNNEQFF.

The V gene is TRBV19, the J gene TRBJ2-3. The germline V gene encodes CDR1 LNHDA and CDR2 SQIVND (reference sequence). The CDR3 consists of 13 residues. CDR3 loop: CASRETPTDTQYF.

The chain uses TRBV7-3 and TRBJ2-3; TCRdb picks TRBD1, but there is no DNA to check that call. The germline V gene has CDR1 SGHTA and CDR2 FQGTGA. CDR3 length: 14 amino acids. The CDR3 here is CASSLAGGSDTQYF.

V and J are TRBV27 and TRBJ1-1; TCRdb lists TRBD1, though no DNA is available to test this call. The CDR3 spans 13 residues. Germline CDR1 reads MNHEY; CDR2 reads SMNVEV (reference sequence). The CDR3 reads CASSPRGPDEAFF.

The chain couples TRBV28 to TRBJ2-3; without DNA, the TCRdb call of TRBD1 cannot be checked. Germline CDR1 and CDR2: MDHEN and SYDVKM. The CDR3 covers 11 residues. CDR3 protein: CASSSGATQYF.

The CDR3 reads CASSFILNEQFF. The chain combines TRBV5-6 with TRBJ2-1. The CDR3 totals 12 residues. Germline CDR1 SGHDT, CDR2 YYEEEE.

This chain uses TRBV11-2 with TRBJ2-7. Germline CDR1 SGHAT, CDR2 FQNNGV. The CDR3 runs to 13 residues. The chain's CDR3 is CASSLGVNYEQYF.

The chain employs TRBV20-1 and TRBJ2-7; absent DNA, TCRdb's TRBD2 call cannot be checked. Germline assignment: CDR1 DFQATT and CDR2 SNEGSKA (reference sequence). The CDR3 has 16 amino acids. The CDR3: CSARPIQGPTPYEQYF.

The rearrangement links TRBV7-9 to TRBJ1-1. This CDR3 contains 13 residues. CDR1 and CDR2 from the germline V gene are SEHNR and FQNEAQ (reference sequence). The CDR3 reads CASSLSGLLDAFF.

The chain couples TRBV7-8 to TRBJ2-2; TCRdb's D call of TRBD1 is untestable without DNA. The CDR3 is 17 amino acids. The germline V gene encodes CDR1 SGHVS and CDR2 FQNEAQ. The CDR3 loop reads CASSLTGKVVFTGELFF.

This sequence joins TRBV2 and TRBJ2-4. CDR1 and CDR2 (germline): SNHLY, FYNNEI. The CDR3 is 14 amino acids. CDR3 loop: CASMANLAKNIQYF.

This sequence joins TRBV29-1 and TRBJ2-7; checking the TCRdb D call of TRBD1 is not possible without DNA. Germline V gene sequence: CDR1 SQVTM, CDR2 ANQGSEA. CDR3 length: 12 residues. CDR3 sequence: CSVWGMSYEQYF.

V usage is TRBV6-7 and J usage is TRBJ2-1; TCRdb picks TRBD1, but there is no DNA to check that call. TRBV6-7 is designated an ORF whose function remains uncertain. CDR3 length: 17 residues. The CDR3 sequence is CASSYSGFQGTCNEQFF.

This CDR3 is CASSKGRPTFTGELFF. The chain joins TRBV21-1 to TRBJ2-2; the TCRdb call, TRBD1, lacks DNA for checking. TRBV21-1 is an annotated pseudogene. This CDR3 has 16 residues.

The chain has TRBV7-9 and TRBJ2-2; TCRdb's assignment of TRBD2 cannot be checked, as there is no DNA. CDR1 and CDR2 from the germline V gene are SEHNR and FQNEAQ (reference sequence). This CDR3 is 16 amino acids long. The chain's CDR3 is CASSLTAGENTGELFF.

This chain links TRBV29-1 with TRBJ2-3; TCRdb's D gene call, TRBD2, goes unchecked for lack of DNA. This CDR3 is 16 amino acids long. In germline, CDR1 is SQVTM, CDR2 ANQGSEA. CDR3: CSVDGSSGIKADTQYF.

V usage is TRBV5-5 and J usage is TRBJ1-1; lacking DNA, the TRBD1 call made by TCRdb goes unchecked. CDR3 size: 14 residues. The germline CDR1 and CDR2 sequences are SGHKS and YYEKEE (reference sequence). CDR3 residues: CASSEDRVYTEAFF.